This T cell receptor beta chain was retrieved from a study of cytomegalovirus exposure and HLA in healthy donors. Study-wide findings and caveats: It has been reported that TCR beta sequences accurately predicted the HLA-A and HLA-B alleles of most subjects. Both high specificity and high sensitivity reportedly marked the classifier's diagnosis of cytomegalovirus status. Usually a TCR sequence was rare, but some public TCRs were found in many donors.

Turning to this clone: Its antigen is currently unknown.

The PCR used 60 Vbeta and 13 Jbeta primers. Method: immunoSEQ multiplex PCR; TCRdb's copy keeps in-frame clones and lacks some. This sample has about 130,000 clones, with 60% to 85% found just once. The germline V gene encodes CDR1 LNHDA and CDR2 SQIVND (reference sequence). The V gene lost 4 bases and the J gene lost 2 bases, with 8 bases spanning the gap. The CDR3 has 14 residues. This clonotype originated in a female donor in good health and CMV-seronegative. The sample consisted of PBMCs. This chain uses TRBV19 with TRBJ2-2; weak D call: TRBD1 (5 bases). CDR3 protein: CASSNQGNTGELFF. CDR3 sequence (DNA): TGTGCCAGTAGTAACCAGGGCAACACCGGGGAGCTGTTTTTT.